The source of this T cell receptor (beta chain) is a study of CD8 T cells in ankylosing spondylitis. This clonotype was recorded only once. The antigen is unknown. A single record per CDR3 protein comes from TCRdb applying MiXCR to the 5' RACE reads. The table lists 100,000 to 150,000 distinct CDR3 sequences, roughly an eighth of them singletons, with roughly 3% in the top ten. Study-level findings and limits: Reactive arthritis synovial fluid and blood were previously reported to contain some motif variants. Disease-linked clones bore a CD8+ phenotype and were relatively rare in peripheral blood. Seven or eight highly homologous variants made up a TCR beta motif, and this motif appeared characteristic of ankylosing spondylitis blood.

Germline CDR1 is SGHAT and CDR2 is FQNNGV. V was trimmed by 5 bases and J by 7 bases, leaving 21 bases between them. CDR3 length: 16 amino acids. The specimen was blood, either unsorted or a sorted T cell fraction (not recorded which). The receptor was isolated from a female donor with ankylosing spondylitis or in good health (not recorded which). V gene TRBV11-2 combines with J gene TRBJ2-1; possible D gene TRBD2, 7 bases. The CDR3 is CASSADLLGGLNEQFF. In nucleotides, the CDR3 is TGTGCCAGCAGCGCCGACCTTCTGGGGGGGCTGAATGAGCAGTTCTTC.